These T cell receptor beta chains were read from a single sample in a study of metastatic and nonmetastatic thyroid tumors. TCRdb re-analyzed the PCR reads using MiXCR. The sample shows about 35,000 clones, approximately 32% of them seen only once. Sequencing was performed on blood. These receptors all come from a female donor with papillary thyroid cancer or a benign thyroid nodule (not recorded which). Some clones in this sample may be carry-over from other donors' samples. The conserved cysteine and the conserved F or W are not part of the CDR3 here. The order of the fields is V gene, J gene, CDR3 protein.

TRBV18	TRBJ1-1	ASSRQNTEAF
TRBV5-1	TRBJ2-5	ASTRGLAEETQY
TRBV19	TRBJ2-3	ASSRRDTQY
TRBV29-1	TRBJ2-1	SVEAGPGYEQF
TRBV9	TRBJ1-1	ASSDAAAHNGAF
TRBV6-5	TRBJ2-7	ASSYSWNLVGEQY
TRBV20-1	TRBJ2-3	SARAPRGGRTDTQY
TRBV20-1	TRBJ1-2	SARGPGHGYT
TRBV6-2/TRBV6-3	TRBJ1-4	ASSRQATNEKLF
TRBV5-6	TRBJ1-1	ASSSTWLTAF
TRBV4-2	TRBJ2-7	ASSQGLADSYEQY
TRBV4-1	TRBJ2-7	ASSPDIGVSYEQY
TRBV2	TRBJ2-7	ASTITTGTEVSYEQY
TRBV19	TRBJ2-1	ASSPIGSPYNEQF
TRBV24-1	TRBJ2-3	ATSDLSTSGYTDTQY
TRBV6-1	TRBJ1-1	GSSHNSGAVTDAF
TRBV7-8	TRBJ2-5	ASSSILGIAGVFPQETQY
TRBV4-2	TRBJ2-2	ASSQEVAENTGELF
TRBV6-2/TRBV6-3	TRBJ2-7	ASSYHQASYEQY
TRBV5-1	TRBJ2-3	ASSPLAGVGGDTQY
TRBV5-1	TRBJ1-2	ASSFMTGNPYGYT
TRBV12-3/TRBV12-4	TRBJ2-2	ASSWETSVNTGELF
TRBV28	TRBJ1-2	ASSYQDRGSYGYT
TRBV11-3	TRBJ1-1	ASSFNLLNTEAF
TRBV7-9	TRBJ2-7	AGTGTSGEQY
TRBV11-3	TRBJ2-5	ASSKRGQETQY
TRBV28	TRBJ1-5	ASSPLRGPQPQH
TRBV11-2	TRBJ2-1	ASSAGTVLEQF
TRBV20-1	TRBJ2-7	IAFPSSVGQGTYEQY
TRBV11-2	TRBJ2-1	ASSLVSSAYNEQF
TRBV20-1	TRBJ1-1	SARGTVNTEAF
TRBV19	TRBJ2-5	ASSIRLQETQY
TRBV24-1	TRBJ2-3	ATSEPGPQLPDAQY
TRBV20-1	TRBJ2-1	SAWDPLTIGEYNEQF
TRBV5-1	TRBJ1-2	ASSLASRTELANYGYT
TRBV20-1	TRBJ1-6	SASGHVNSPFH
TRBV2	TRBJ2-3	ASDMQGGTDTQY
TRBV27	TRBJ2-1	ASSLSGGMFNEQF
TRBV5-1	TRBJ2-5	ASSVRTRETQY
TRBV30	TRBJ1-5	AWREGGPQH
TRBV7-9	TRBJ1-2	ALSRQTDYGYT
TRBV27	TRBJ2-7	ASSPWTEYEQY
TRBV5-1	TRBJ1-1	ASSLSQGNTEAF
TRBV27	TRBJ2-3	ASSYGDTQY
TRBV11-1	TRBJ2-7	ASSPRQWESSSYEQY
TRBV28	TRBJ1-2	ASSFETRAYGYT
TRBV19	TRBJ2-7	ASSVSRATYEQY
TRBV11-2	TRBJ1-2	ASSLGIGSYGYT
TRBV7-9	TRBJ2-3	ASLGTAPNSATDTQY
TRBV5-1	TRBJ2-6	ASSLGQGGAVANVLT
TRBV6-2/TRBV6-3	TRBJ1-1	ASSYEVMNTEAF
TRBV27	TRBJ1-5	ASSLSVEGNQPQH
TRBV20-1	TRBJ2-5	SAALLGETQY
TRBV7-2	TRBJ1-2	ASSLESHRSYGLS
TRBV4-1	TRBJ2-5	ASSQVIRKETQY
TRBV28	TRBJ2-7	ASGRVLAGQYEQY